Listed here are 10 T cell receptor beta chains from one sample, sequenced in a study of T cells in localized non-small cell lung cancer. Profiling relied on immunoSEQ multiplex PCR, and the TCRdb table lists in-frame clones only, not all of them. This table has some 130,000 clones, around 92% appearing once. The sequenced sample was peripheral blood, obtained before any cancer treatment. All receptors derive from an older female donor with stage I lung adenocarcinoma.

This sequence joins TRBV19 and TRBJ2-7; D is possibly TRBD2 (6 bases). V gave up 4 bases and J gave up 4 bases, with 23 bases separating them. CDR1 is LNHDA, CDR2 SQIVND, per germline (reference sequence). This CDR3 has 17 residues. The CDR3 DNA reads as TGTGCCAGTAGTAGCTCTGGTGGAGGGGCGCCGAGATACGAGCAGTACTTC. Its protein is CASSSSGGGAPRYEQYF. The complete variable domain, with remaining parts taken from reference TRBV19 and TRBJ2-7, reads DGGITQSPKYLFRKEGQNVTLSCEQNLNHDAMYWYRQDPGQGLRLIYYSQIVNDFQKGDIAEGYSVSREKKESFPLTVTSAQKNPTAFYLCASSSSGGGAPRYEQYFGPGTRLTVT.

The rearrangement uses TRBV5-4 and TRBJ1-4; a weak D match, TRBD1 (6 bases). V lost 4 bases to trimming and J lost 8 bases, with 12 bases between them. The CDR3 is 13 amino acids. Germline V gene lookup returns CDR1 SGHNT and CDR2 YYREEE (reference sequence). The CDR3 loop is CASSTQGTEKLFF. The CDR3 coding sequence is TGTGCCAGCAGCACACAGGGTACCGAAAAACTGTTTTTT.

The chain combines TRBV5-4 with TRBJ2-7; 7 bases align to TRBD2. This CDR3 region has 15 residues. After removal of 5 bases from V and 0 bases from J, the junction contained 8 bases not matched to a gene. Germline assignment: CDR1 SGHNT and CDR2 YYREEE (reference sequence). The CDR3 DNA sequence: TGTGCCAGCAGTCGCCCAGCTAGCGGCTCCTACGAGCAGTACTTC. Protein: CASSRPASGSYEQYF.

CDR3 protein: CASSQDRVNEKLFF. As DNA, the CDR3 is TGTGCCAGCTCCCAAGACAGGGTTAATGAAAAACTGTTTTTT. The rearrangement links TRBV18 to TRBJ1-4; 7 bases agree with TRBD1. Trimming at V came to 6 bases and at J to 4 bases, leaving 5 bases not matched to a gene. This CDR3 comprises 14 residues. Germline V lookup: CDR1 KGHSH, CDR2 LQKENI.

The CDR3 DNA reads TGTGCCAGCAGCAAAAAGGGACAAAAAAAAGAGACCCAGTACTTC. It is translated as CASSKKGQKKETQYF. V and J are TRBV21-1 and TRBJ2-5; the D call TRBD1 from the table was never checked on the DNA. TRBV21-1 is an annotated pseudogene. This CDR3 region has 15 residues.

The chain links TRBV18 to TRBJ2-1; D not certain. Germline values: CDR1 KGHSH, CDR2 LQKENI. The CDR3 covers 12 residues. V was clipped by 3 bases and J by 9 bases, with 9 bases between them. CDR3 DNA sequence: TGTGCCAGCTCACCGCCTAGAGTTGAGCAGTTCTTC. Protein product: CASSPPRVEQFF.

The CDR3 loop reads CASSHLTGQNSYEQYF. The CDR3 nucleotides read TGTGCCAGCAGCCACCTGACAGGCCAGAATTCCTACGAGCAGTACTTC. The chain has TRBV4-2 and TRBJ2-7; D may be TRBD1 (6 bases). The germline V gene encodes CDR1 LGHNA and CDR2 YNFKEQ. V lost 3 bases and J lost 1, with 16 bases in between. This CDR3 is built from 16 residues.

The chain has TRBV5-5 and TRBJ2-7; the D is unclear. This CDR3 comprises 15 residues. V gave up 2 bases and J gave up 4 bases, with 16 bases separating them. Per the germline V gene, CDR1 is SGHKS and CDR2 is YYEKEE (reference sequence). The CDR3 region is CASSFRAVGMYEQYF. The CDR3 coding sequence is TGTGCCAGCAGCTTTCGGGCTGTTGGTATGTACGAGCAGTACTTC.

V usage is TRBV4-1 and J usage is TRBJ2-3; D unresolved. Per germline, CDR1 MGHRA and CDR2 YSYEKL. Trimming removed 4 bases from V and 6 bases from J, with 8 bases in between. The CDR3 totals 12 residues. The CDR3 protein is CASSLPEDTQYF. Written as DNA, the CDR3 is TGCGCCAGCAGCCTACCGGAGGATACGCAGTATTTT.

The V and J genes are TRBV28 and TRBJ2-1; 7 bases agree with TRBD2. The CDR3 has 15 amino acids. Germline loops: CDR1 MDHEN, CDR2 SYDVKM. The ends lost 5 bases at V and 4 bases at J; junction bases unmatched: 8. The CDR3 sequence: CASSGLVEKYNEQFF. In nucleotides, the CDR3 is TGTGCCAGCAGTGGACTAGTAGAAAAGTACAATGAGCAGTTCTTC.